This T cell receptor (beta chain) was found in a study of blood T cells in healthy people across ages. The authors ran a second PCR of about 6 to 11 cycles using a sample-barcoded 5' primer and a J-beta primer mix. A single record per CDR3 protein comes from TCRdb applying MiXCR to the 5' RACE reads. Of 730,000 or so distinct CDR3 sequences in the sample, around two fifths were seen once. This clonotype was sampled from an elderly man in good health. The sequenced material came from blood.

The CDR3 nucleotides read TGTGCCAGCAGCAATCTAGCGGGGGGGGACAATGAGCAGTACTTC. Its translation: CASSNLAGGDNEQYF. The chain recombines TRBV5-5 with TRBJ2-7; 12 bases line up with TRBD2. In germline, CDR1 is SGHKS, CDR2 YYEKEE (reference sequence). With V trimmed by 4 bases and J by 7 bases, 9 bases remained unmatched. The length of the CDR3 is 15 residues.